The present T cell receptor (beta chain) was sequenced within a study of chemoradiotherapy in HPV16-positive cancers (dated by TCRdb to between 2021 and 2024). Notes on the research overall: Candidate HPV-specific T-cell clones and common TCR motifs were defined by functional T-cell assays performed on cells from two HPV16-positive patients. The study asked whether T-cell immunity against the HPV oncoproteins E6 and E7 changes during chemoradiotherapy and whether it affects survival. The candidate HPV-specific TCRs and motifs were subsequently tracked in TCR repertoires obtained from approximately 86 patients with HPV-related cancers. Overall study outcomes, separate from this receptor: The survival association was reported for HPV16-positive patients, and the functional definition of HPV-specific T cells was derived from only two HPV16-positive patients. In HPV16-positive patients, expansion of HPV-responsive T cells during chemoradiotherapy was associated with improved recurrence-free survival. Expansion of candidate HPV-specific clones and E7-related TCR motifs was observed in the tumor microenvironment during treatment, whereas no such expansion was observed for non-HPV-specific T cells.

To prepare the library, the immunoSEQ multiplex PCR assay was applied. This is the immuneACCESS table as TCRdb keeps it, with only in-frame sequences that have V and J called. A part of the clones is gone; compared with another copy, unresolved V genes explain less than half, and the rest is unexplained. Across this sample there are roughly 21,000 clones, with 70% to 90% seen only once. Together, the top ten hold around 4.9% of the sample. Repertoires were sampled repeatedly over the course of chemoradiotherapy, so clonal expansion could be followed in the tumor microenvironment. Comment on this clone: The antigen it binds to is not known. No much larger clone is present one base from it, and per-base qualities are unavailable.

The germline V gene supplies CDR1 MNHNS and CDR2 SASEGT. V trim: 2 bases; J trim: 4 bases; unmatched bases: 1. The CDR3 goes from the cysteine to the phenylalanine over 15 residues. Just CDR3 DNA is preserved here, 45 bases in frame from base 1. The rearrangement joined TRBV6-1 to TRBJ2-1; TRBD2 matches 11 bases in the middle. This clonotype originated in a human donor with HPV-associated anogenital cancer. Specimen: blood, collected from a patient who underwent chemoradiotherapy. At the DNA level, the sequence is TGTGCCAGCAGTGAACTAGCGGGGGGTTACAATGAGCAGTTCTTC. The resulting protein is CASSELAGGYNEQFF.